These 10 T cell receptor beta chains originate from one sample sequenced in a study of blood T cell repertoires in COVID-19. Sequencing used immunoSEQ multiplex PCR; TCRdb keeps in-frame clones, though not all of them. The sample contains 250,000 or so clones, about 90% of which appear only once. The sequencing input was PBMCs or T cells enriched from blood (not recorded which). The source is a woman aged 25 to 39 with acute COVID-19.

This chain connects TRBV12-3 or TRBV12-4 to TRBJ2-1; D not certain. The germline V and J ends were trimmed by 4 bases and 10 bases, with 5 bases remaining between them. There are 10 residues in the CDR3. The CDR3 DNA is TGTGCCAGCAGTTCAATCGAGCAGTTCTTC. Translating gives CASSSIEQFF.

The chain recombines TRBV11-2 with TRBJ2-1; 10 bases are shared with TRBD2. This CDR3 has 17 amino acids. Per germline, CDR1 SGHAT and CDR2 FQNNGV. V lost 3 bases and J lost 7; bases outside the gene matches: 12. The CDR3 sequence: CASSFTFLAGAGNEQFF. CDR3 nucleotide sequence: TGTGCCAGCAGCTTTACCTTCCTAGCGGGAGCGGGGAATGAGCAGTTCTTC.

V is TRBV19 and J is TRBJ1-1; tentative D call: TRBD1 (6 bases). Germline V gene data show CDR1 as LNHDA and CDR2 as SQIVND (reference sequence). V was clipped by 5 bases and J by 7 bases, with 14 bases between them. The length of the CDR3 is 13 residues. The CDR3 DNA follows: TGTGCCAGTAGTCCCCCAGGACAGATTGAAGCTTTCTTT. It specifies CASSPPGQIEAFF.

This clone was counted only a few times. V is TRBV27 and J is TRBJ2-2; 7 bases line up with TRBD1. V was clipped by 5 bases and J by 4 bases; unmatched bases: 10. Per germline, CDR1 MNHEY and CDR2 SMNVEV (reference sequence). The CDR3 runs 16 residues. Here the CDR3 reads CASSPTTGFVTGELFF. The CDR3 bases are TGTGCCAGCAGTCCGACGACAGGGTTTGTCACCGGGGAGCTGTTTTTT.

This sequence joins TRBV2 and TRBJ2-3; 9 positions match TRBD2. This CDR3 has 15 residues. CDR1 is SNHLY and CDR2 is FYNNEI in the germline V gene. J was trimmed by 3 bases and V by 8 bases; bases with no gene match: 9. CDR3 nucleotide sequence: TGTGCCAGCCGATACGGCGCGGGAGGGACAGATACGCAGTATTTT. This gives the protein CASRYGAGGTDTQYF. The full variable domain, in which reference TRBV2 and TRBJ2-3 provide the parts outside the CDR3, is EPEVTQTPSHQVTQMGQEVILRCVPISNHLYFYWYRQILGQKVEFLVSFYNNEISEKSEIFDDQFSVERPDGSNFTLKIRSTKLEDSAMYFCASRYGAGGTDTQYFGPGTRLTVL.

V and J are TRBV28 and TRBJ2-7; D unclear. The germline CDR1 and CDR2 sequences are MDHEN and SYDVKM. With 5 bases removed from V and 1 base from J, the gap between germline ends came to 15 bases. The CDR3 runs 15 residues. The CDR3 here is CASSRAADLSYEQYF. As DNA, the CDR3 is TGTGCCAGCAGTCGCGCTGCGGATTTATCCTACGAGCAGTACTTC.

The chain employs TRBV11-2 and TRBJ2-7, with 12 bases aligning to TRBD2. The trim removed 0 bases at V and 9 bases at J, leaving 6 bases unmatched. This CDR3 is 15 amino acids long. Germline V gene data show CDR1 as SGHAT and CDR2 as FQNNGV. The CDR3 here is CASSLELAGGVGQYF. The CDR3 DNA is TGTGCCAGCAGCTTAGAACTAGCGGGAGGAGTCGGGCAGTACTTC.

This rearrangement joins TRBV2 to TRBJ2-7, with TRBD1 as a possible D gene (6 bases). CDR1 and CDR2 from the germline V gene are SNHLY and FYNNEI. V lost 3 bases to trimming and J lost 6 bases, with 18 bases between them. The CDR3 consists of 15 residues. The CDR3 nucleotides are TGTGCCAGCAGTGATAGTCCACAGGGCACCCGCGAGCAGTACTTC. This sequence encodes CASSDSPQGTREQYF.

This chain links TRBV4-3 with TRBJ1-3; tentatively, D is TRBD1 (5 bases). CDR1 and CDR2 (germline): LGHNA, YSLEER. V lost 2 bases and J lost 0, with 11 bases in between. The CDR3 length is 16 residues. CDR3 bases: TGCGCCAGCAGCCAACTTCTAGACAGCTCTGGAAACACCATATATTTT. Translated: CASSQLLDSSGNTIYF.

The CDR3 loop reads CASSEEAVGKQFF. The CDR3 DNA sequence: TGTGCCAGCAGTGAAGAGGCGGTCGGTAAGCAGTTCTTC. J is TRBJ2-1 and V is TRBV6-1; no definite D call. The germline gives CDR1 MNHNS, CDR2 SASEGT. CDR3 length: 13 residues. The V gene lost 1 base and the J gene lost 11 bases, with 12 bases spanning the gap.